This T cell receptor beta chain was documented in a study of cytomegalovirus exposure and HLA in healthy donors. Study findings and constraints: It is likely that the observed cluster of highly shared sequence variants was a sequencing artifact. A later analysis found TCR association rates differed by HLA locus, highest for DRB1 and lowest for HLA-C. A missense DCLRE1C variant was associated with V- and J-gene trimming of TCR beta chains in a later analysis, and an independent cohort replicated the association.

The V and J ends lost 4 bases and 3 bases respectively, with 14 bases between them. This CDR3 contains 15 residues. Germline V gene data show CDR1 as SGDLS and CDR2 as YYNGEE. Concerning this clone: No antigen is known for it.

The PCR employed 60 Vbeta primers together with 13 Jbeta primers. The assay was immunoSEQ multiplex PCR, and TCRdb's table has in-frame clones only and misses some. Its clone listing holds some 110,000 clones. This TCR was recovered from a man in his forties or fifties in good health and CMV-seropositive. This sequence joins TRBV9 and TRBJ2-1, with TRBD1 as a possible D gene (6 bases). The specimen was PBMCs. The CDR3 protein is CASSTGQNLYNEQFF. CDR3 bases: TGTGCCAGCAGCACCGGACAGAACCTCTACAATGAGCAGTTCTTC.